This TCR beta chain was retrieved from a study of blood T cell repertoires in COVID-19. Sequencing used immunoSEQ multiplex PCR; TCRdb keeps in-frame clones, though not all of them. The sample holds around 260,000 clones, about 91% seen once. Sequencing was done on a sample of peripheral blood. The sequence derives from a person between 18 and 35 years old with COVID-19, enrolled during active disease.

CDR3 amino acids: CASSLGTAYNSPLHF. CDR3 coding DNA: TGTGCCAGCAGCTTGGGAACAGCCTATAATTCACCCCTCCACTTT. J is TRBJ1-6 and V is TRBV5-6; D ambiguous. This CDR3 is 15 amino acids long. Germline V gives CDR1 SGHDT, CDR2 YYEEEE. V lost 0 bases and J lost 2, with 6 bases in between.